The 2 T cell receptor beta chains reported below all come from one sample, sequenced in a study of PD-L1 blockade in urothelial cancer. The protocol was immunoSEQ multiplex PCR, while the TCRdb copy is restricted to in-frame clones and leaves out a portion. The sample records about 540 clones, roughly 36% being singletons. This material consisted of tumor tissue, taken before atezolizumab (anti-PD-L1) treatment. These receptors all stem from a woman aged 65 to 85 with urothelial cancer.

This clone counts as large (0.1 to 1%). The rearrangement uses TRBV4-1 and TRBJ1-2; unclear D gene. Germline V gene sequence: CDR1 MGHRA, CDR2 YSYEKL. The CDR3 loop spans 14 amino acids. V was shortened by 1 base and J by 6 bases, with 12 bases between the two germline ends. CDR3 region: CASSQVRVGHGYTF. DNA for the CDR3: TGCGCCAGCAGCCAAGTTCGGGTAGGGCATGGCTACACCTTC.

The chain combines TRBV6-8 with TRBJ2-3, with a possible D match to TRBD2 (6 bases). Germline loops: CDR1 MNHGY, CDR2 SAAAGT. The V and J ends lost 7 bases and 3 bases respectively, with 17 bases between them. CDR3 size: 15 residues. The CDR3 is CASNMGGRRTDTQYF. CDR3 coding DNA: TGTGCCAGCAACATGGGGGGTAGGAGAACAGATACGCAGTATTTT.